One sample yielded the 19 T cell receptor beta chains listed below, sequenced in a study of CD8+CD57+ T cells in acquired aplastic anemia. Investigators profiled TCR beta VDJ and CDR3 from genomic DNA template. TCRdb reanalysed the reads using MiXCR and keeps one entry per CDR3 protein. Here the sample spans approximately 130,000 distinct CDR3 sequences, less than 45% being singletons. Input material: sorted CD4+, CD8+, or CD8+CD57+ T cells (not recorded which) from PBMCs. Receptors were obtained from a human donor in good health, serving as a control.

This clonotype has just a few counts. V is TRBV24-1 and J is TRBJ1-4, with TRBD1 identical over 8 bases. CDR1 KGHDR and CDR2 SFDVKD come from the germline V gene. V was clipped by 3 bases and J by 7 bases; unmatched bases: 6. The CDR3 spans 15 residues. As DNA, the CDR3 is TGTGCCACCAGTGATACAGGACAGGGAGGTGAAAAACTGTTTTTT. It yields the protein CATSDTGQGGEKLFF.

This clonotype occurred a few times. The J gene is TRBJ1-1, the V gene TRBV5-6; the D gene is possibly TRBD1 (5 bases). V lost 4 bases to trimming and J lost 3 bases, with 10 bases between them. This CDR3 has 13 residues. Germline V CDR1 and CDR2: SGHDT, YYEEEE. CDR3 DNA sequence: TGTGCCAGCAGCCAGGGTGTTGACACTGAAGCTTTCTTT. Its translation: CASSQGVDTEAFF.

This clonotype was counted many times. The chain couples TRBV6-5 to TRBJ1-2, with a possible D match to TRBD1 (5 bases). Germline CDR1 MNHEY, CDR2 SVGAGI. The CDR3 is 13 residues long. Trimming cost V 4 bases and J 4 bases, with 10 bases left between them. CDR3 protein: CASSLEQAYGYTF. The CDR3 region has the DNA TGTGCCAGCAGTTTAGAACAGGCCTATGGCTACACCTTC.

V and J are TRBV11-2 and TRBJ1-3; D remains ambiguous. With 0 bases removed from V and 1 base from J, the gap between germline ends came to 4 bases. The CDR3 runs 14 residues. From germline, CDR1 is SGHAT and CDR2 FQNNGV. The chain's CDR3 is CASSLDLSGNTIYF. CDR3 nucleotides: TGTGCCAGCAGCTTAGACCTTTCTGGAAACACCATATATTTT.

This clonotype appeared many times. The chain employs TRBV6-1 and TRBJ1-6; no clear D. The length of the CDR3 is 15 residues. Looked up from germline, CDR1 is MNHNS and CDR2 is SASEGT. The V end lost 1 base, the J end lost 8 bases, and 12 bases lay between the germline ends. The CDR3 bases are TGTGCCAGCAGTGAAGTACCTGGGTCCGATTCACCCCTCCACTTT. Its protein product is CASSEVPGSDSPLHF.

The CDR3 is CSARPHTNTEAFF. CDR3 DNA sequence: TGCAGTGCTAGACCCCACACGAACACTGAAGCTTTCTTT. This chain links TRBV20-1 with TRBJ1-1, with unresolved D. This CDR3 has 13 residues. Trimming shortened V by 2 bases and J by 1 base, and 8 bases separated the two germline ends. Germline V CDR1 and CDR2: DFQATT, SNEGSKA (reference sequence).

This sequence joins TRBV7-4 and TRBJ1-6; TRBD1 matches 8 bases. The junction had 3 bases not matched to a gene; V was cut back by 10 bases and J by 7 bases. This CDR3 comprises 12 residues. The V gene's germline CDR1 is SGHVT and CDR2 SQSDAQ. The CDR3 DNA sequence: TGTGCCACTGGGACAGGCAATTCACCCCTCCACTTT. Residues: CATGTGNSPLHF.

The chain is built from TRBV11-3 and TRBJ1-6, with 9 bases matching TRBD1. V lost 5 bases and J lost 10; bases outside the gene matches: 6. The CDR3 is made up of 14 amino acids. From germline, CDR1 is SGHNT and CDR2 YENEEA. The CDR3 protein is CASSTGTGWSPLHF. CDR3 in DNA: TGTGCCAGCAGCACCGGGACAGGGTGGTCACCCCTCCACTTT.

This clonotype was counted many times. V is TRBV6-4 and J is TRBJ2-7, with 12 bases fitting TRBD2. V was clipped by 6 bases and J by 5 bases; unmatched bases: 14. CDR3 length: 17 residues. CDR1 and CDR2 (germline): MRHNA, SNTAGT. CDR3 coding DNA: TGTGCCAGCAGACCACCAGAACTAGCGGGAGGTTGGGACGAGCAGTACTTC. As protein: CASRPPELAGGWDEQYF.

Ten or more counts support this clonotype. The rearrangement joins TRBV29-1 to TRBJ1-1, with TRBD1 matching 9 bases. The V segment lost 6 bases and the J segment 6 bases; nucleotides outside the gene matches: 8. The CDR3 sequence is 13 residues long. The germline CDR1 and CDR2 sequences are SQVTM and ANQGSEA. CDR3 region: CSVATGGVAEAFF. The DNA of the CDR3 is TGCAGCGTGGCTACAGGGGGCGTAGCTGAAGCTTTCTTT. The whole variable domain, remainder taken from reference TRBV29-1 and TRBJ1-1, is SAVISQKPSRDICQRGTSLTIQCQVDSQVTMMFWYRQQPGQSLTLIATANQGSEATYESGFVIDKFPISRPNLTFSTLTVSNMSPEDSSIYLCSVATGGVAEAFFGQGTRLTVV.

The chain employs TRBV2 and TRBJ2-3; TRBD2 agrees at 10 bases. The J segment lost 2 bases and the V segment lost 0 bases, leaving 5 bases of the junction unmatched. Germline assignment: CDR1 SNHLY and CDR2 FYNNEI. CDR3 length: 17 amino acids. CDR3 nucleotide sequence: TGTGCCAGCAGTGAAGCTGAGACTAGCGGGTTCACAGATACGCAGTATTTT. This sequence encodes CASSEAETSGFTDTQYF.

This clonotype was seen only a few times. The chain has TRBV15 and TRBJ1-5; D call uncertain. The CDR3 contains 15 residues. CDR1 and CDR2 (germline): LNHNV, YYDKDF (reference sequence). The V and J ends lost 1 base and 1 base respectively, with 8 bases between them. This CDR3 is CATSRAGRSNQPQHF. DNA for the CDR3: TGTGCCACCAGCAGAGCTGGCAGGAGCAATCAGCCCCAGCATTTT.

This CDR3 is CASSLDKSYGYTF. The CDR3 nucleotides read TGTGCCAGCAGCTTGGACAAATCCTATGGCTACACCTTC. The chain links TRBV7-9 to TRBJ1-2; D possibly corresponds to TRBD1 (5 bases). V was trimmed by 3 bases and J by 4 bases, leaving 9 bases between them. This CDR3 contains 13 residues. Germline CDR1 and CDR2: SEHNR and FQNEAQ (reference sequence).

V and J are TRBV4-2 and TRBJ1-4, with 9 bases that match TRBD1. V dropped 4 bases and J dropped 5; count of bases not matched to a gene: 5. CDR3 length: 15 residues. In germline, CDR1 is LGHNA, CDR2 YNFKEQ. For the CDR3, the DNA is TGTGCCAGCAGCCTAAGGACAGGGGAGAATGAAAAACTGTTTTTT. Translated: CASSLRTGENEKLFF.

As DNA, the CDR3 is TGTGCCAGCGGGGGACTAGCGGGCAATGAGCAGTTCTTC. Translated, it gives CASGGLAGNEQFF. This sequence joins TRBV25-1 and TRBJ2-1, with 12 bases identical to TRBD2. The germline CDR1 and CDR2 sequences are MGHDK and SYGVNS. V was clipped by 8 bases and J by 6 bases; unmatched bases: 2. This CDR3 has 13 amino acids.

The table lists this clonotype with many counts. The rearrangement uses TRBV20-1 and TRBJ1-2, with D uncertain. The germline gives CDR1 DFQATT, CDR2 SNEGSKA (reference sequence). V lost 0 bases, J lost 7 bases, and 15 bases lay in between. CDR3 size: 14 residues. In DNA form, the CDR3 reads TGCAGTGCTAGAGATGCGGTGGGGTCTCCTGGCTACACCTTC. This gives the protein CSARDAVGSPGYTF.

This chain links TRBV2 with TRBJ2-1, with a tentative D call TRBD2 (5 bases). The V gene's germline CDR1 is SNHLY and CDR2 FYNNEI. This CDR3 is built from 16 residues. V gave up 2 bases and J gave up 7 bases, with 18 bases separating them. The CDR3 sequence is CASSEMGSPRANEQFF. CDR3 nucleotides: TGTGCCAGCAGTGAAATGGGTAGCCCGAGGGCAAATGAGCAGTTCTTC.

This clonotype was picked up many times. This rearrangement joins TRBV7-6 to TRBJ1-4; no clear D gene. CDR3 length: 15 amino acids. Germline V gives CDR1 SGHVS, CDR2 FNYEAQ. V shed 5 bases and J shed 5 bases, with 15 bases lying between them. CDR3 DNA sequence: TGTGCCAGCAGCCCACGAGGGCCGCCCAATGAAAAACTGTTTTTT. It codes for CASSPRGPPNEKLFF.

This clonotype came up a few times. The chain has TRBV29-1 and TRBJ2-6, with D perhaps being TRBD1 or TRBD2 (5 bases each). Deletions cut 6 bases from V and 1 base from J, with 13 bases between. This CDR3 has 15 residues. The germline gives CDR1 SQVTM, CDR2 ANQGSEA. The CDR3 spells CSVEYGASGANVLTF. CDR3 sequence (DNA): TGCAGCGTCGAATACGGGGCGTCTGGGGCCAACGTCCTGACTTTC.